The sequence of this T cell receptor (beta chain) was determined in a study of cytomegalovirus exposure and HLA in healthy donors. Whereas donors were nominally healthy upon sampling, unrecorded immune exposures were probable. In its sample, this clone was seen many times. The germline V gene encodes CDR1 MNHNS and CDR2 SASEGT. CDR3 length: 14 amino acids. Trimming took off 6 bases at V and 5 bases at J, with 16 bases between the two ends. PCR primers comprised 60 Vbeta and 13 Jbeta primers. Sequenced by immunoSEQ multiplex PCR; TCRdb stores in-frame clones only, minus some. The sample yields approximately 100,000 clones, roughly 82% seen once.

This TCR was recovered from a woman aged 45 to 65 in good health and CMV-seropositive. The rearrangement joins TRBV6-1 to TRBJ1-1; unclear D gene. Material: PBMCs. For the CDR3, the DNA is TGTGCCAGCAGACGAGAACCTGCTGCAACTGAAGCTTTCTTT. Its protein product is CASRREPAATEAFF.